The T cell receptor (beta chain) described here comes from a study of T cells in localized non-small cell lung cancer. CDR1 and CDR2 from the germline V gene are GTSNPN and SVGIG (reference sequence). The V end was cut by 1 base, the J end by 1 base, with 14 bases between. There are 16 residues in the CDR3. Here immunoSEQ multiplex PCR was the method, and the copy in TCRdb shows in-frame clones only, minus some. The sample lists 40,000 to 55,000 clones; over 60% were seen once. This TCR was sampled from a woman aged 40 to 75 with stage II lung adenocarcinoma. The material sequenced was PBMCs, taken before any cancer treatment. The chain has TRBV30 and TRBJ2-1, with TRBD2 as a possible D gene (6 bases). CDR3 bases: TGTGCCTGGAGTGCCCTGGCAGGGAGGTCCTACAATGAGCAGTTCTTC. It encodes CAWSALAGRSYNEQFF.